Below, one T cell receptor (beta chain) is given with its context. In the authors' workflow: How many nucleated cells were present was estimated from reference gene primer amplification. Measured with immunoSEQ multiplex PCR; TCRdb has only the in-frame clones, and not every one. Clone size and the V and J calls come from that table; the DNA yielded D and trimming. The sample has over 85,000 clones; 85% are singletons. This sample is drawn from a study of blood T cell repertoires in COVID-19. Turning to the study itself: Whether acute or convalescent, the COVID-19 samples came from the United States, Italy and Spain.

V lost 0 bases and J lost 0; bases outside the gene matches: 4. CDR3 length: 17 residues. The germline V gene has CDR1 LGHNA and CDR2 YSLEER. The receptor was derived from a man aged 45-65 years with acute or convalescent COVID-19. Input material: peripheral blood. The chain uses TRBV4-3 and TRBJ2-1, with 8 bases fitting TRBD2. The CDR3 loop is CASSQDLGGASYNEQFF. CDR3 coding DNA: TGCGCCAGCAGCCAAGATCTCGGGGGGGCCTCCTACAATGAGCAGTTCTTC.